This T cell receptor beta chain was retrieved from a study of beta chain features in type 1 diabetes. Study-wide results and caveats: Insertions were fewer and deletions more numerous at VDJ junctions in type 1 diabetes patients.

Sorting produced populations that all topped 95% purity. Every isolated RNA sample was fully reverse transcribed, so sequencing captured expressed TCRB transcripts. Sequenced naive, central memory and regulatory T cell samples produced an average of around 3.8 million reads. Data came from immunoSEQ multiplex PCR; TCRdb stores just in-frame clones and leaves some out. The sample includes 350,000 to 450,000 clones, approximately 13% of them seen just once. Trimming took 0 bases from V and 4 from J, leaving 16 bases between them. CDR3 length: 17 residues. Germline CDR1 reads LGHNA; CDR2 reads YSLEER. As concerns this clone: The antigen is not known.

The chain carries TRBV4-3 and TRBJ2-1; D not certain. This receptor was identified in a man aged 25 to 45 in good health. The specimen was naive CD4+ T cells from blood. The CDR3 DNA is TGCGCCAGCAGCCAAGATTTCGGAAGGGAACTTTACAATGAGCAGTTCTTC. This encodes CASSQDFGRELYNEQFF.